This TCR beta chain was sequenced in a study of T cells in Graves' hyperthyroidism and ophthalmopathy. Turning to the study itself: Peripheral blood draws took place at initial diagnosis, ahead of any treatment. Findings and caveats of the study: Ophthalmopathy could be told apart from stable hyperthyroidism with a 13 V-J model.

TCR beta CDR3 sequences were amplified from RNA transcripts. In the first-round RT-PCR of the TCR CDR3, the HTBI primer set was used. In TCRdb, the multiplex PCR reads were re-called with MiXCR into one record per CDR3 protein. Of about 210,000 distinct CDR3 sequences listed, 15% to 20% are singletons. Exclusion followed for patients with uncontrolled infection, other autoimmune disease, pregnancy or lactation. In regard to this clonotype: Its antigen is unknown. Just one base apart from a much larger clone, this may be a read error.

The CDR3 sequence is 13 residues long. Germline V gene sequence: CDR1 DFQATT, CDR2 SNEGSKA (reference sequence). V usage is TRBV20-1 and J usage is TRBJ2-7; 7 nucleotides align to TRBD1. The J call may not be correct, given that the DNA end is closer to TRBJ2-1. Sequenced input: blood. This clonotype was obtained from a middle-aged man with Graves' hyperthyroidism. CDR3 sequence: CSAARDSNYEQFF. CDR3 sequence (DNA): TGCAGTGCTGCTCGGGACAGTAATTACGAGCAGTTCTTC.